This TCR beta chain derives from a study of PD-1 blockade in classical Hodgkin lymphoma (TCRdb year 2020). As for the study more broadly: Nivolumab dosing was 3 mg/kg intravenously every 2 weeks, continuing until either disease progression or unacceptable toxicity. A peripheral blood immune signature of response to PD-1 blockade in classical Hodgkin lymphoma was defined using TCR beta sequencing and CyTOF.

Summary of the overall study and its limitations: Newly diagnosed patients were reported to have lower baseline TCR diversity than healthy donors, and relapsed/refractory patients were reported to have lower baseline TCR diversity still. The study was limited to a single clinical trial cohort, and causes of repertoire differences, possibly disease activity or prior therapy, remained undefined. By C4D1, a significant rise was seen in CD4+ TCR diversity but not in CD8+ TCR diversity (p=0.0027 vs p=0.16), and the rise was most apparent among complete responders (p=0.02). Baseline diversity similar to that of newly diagnosed patients was observed in trial patients achieving complete response, whereas significantly lower diversity was observed in partial responders and progressors. Patients starting nivolumab less than 1 year after ASCT had lower diversity and were excluded from later analyses to avoid confounding by immune reconstitution.

The CDR3 covers 15 residues, taking in both the cysteine and the phenylalanine. The only DNA kept is the CDR3, 45 bases in frame from the first base. CDR1 MDHEN and CDR2 SYDVKM are derived from the germline V gene. Per the publication, the time point label means: cycle 4 day 1 (C4D1), after around six weeks of nivolumab. Relapse after autologous stem cell transplantation had occurred in all trial patients, and cohorts A, B and C were distinguished by prior brentuximab vedotin exposure. The trial cohort was composed of about 53 patients with relapsed/refractory classical Hodgkin lymphoma, for whom complete response, partial response or progressive disease was recorded as best overall response. Trial patients were treated with single-agent nivolumab in the multi-cohort phase II CheckMate 205 trial. An independent review committee assessed best overall response by applying the 2007 International Working Group response criteria. PBMCs from the trial were collected at three points: immediately before nivolumab initiation (C1D1), and during therapy at cycle 2 day 1 and cycle 4 day 1. Peripheral blood was collected in 8 mL Vacutainer Cell Preparation Tubes, from which PBMCs were isolated by centrifugation and then cryopreserved.

The Qiagen DNeasy kit was used to extract genomic DNA both from unsorted PBMCs and from the negatively selected CD4+ and CD8+ fractions. TCR beta CDR3 regions were amplified by immunoSEQ multiplex PCR using primers annealing to V and J segments. A synthetic immune receptor repertoire was used to minimize amplification bias, and any remaining bias was removed computationally after sequencing. The paper's processing steps were these. Custom Python scripts were used to quantify repertoire diversity as the Shannon entropy index. Unsorted, CD4+ and CD8+ repertoires were analyzed separately, except for combined analyses in which CD4+ and CD8+ sequences were merged in silico. Clonal expansion was defined as at least a 2-fold frequency increase after treatment relative to C1D1, with a pseudocount of 0.5 for undetected baseline clones. Clones with 0 or 1 copy at C1D1 were defined as singleton clones, while clones with 2 or more copies were defined as non-singleton clones. Clones expanded in unsorted samples were annotated as CD4+, CD8+ or unknown by matching protein sequences in sorted samples from the same patient. Wilcoxon tests on paired samples were used to test diversity changes from C1D1 to C4D1. TCRdb took this table from immuneACCESS and kept in-frame rearrangements with V and J called. Such tables lack part of the clones; where checked against another copy, unresolved V genes explain under half of the gap, and the rest is unexplained. V and J calls and clone size are given by that table; D and trimming were obtained from the DNA. For this sample the table gives over 75,000 clones, of which over 75% were detected only once. The ten largest clones take up approximately 2.9% of the sample.

This clone was counted once. Its antigen remains undetermined. No clone much larger than this one lies a single base away; base qualities are absent. The V gene is TRBV28 and the J gene is TRBJ2-5; 9 bases in the middle match TRBD1. The J call is doubtful: the DNA matches TRBJ2-7 better. Sequencing used peripheral blood mononuclear cells (PBMCs), obtained before the fourth cycle of nivolumab. This TCR was recovered from a human donor with classical Hodgkin lymphoma. The bases are TGTGCCAGCAGTTTTATTCGGACAGGGGAGGCCGAGCAGTACTTC. The encoded protein is CASSFIRTGEAEQYF.